The clone carrying this TCR beta chain is a singleton in its sample. Its antigen is currently unknown. The V and J ends lost 1 base and 5 bases, in that order; junction bases with no gene match: 1. The CDR3 length is 13 residues. The V gene's germline CDR1 is MNHEY and CDR2 SVGAGI. Profiling relied on immunoSEQ multiplex PCR, and the TCRdb table lists in-frame clones only, not all of them. The sample contains 25,000 to 35,000 clones, roughly four fifths of which appear only once. No immunosuppressive drugs were given to ulcerative colitis patients before diagnostic colonoscopy. The source of the sample is a study of pediatric ulcerative colitis. Whole-study findings and limits: Acute severe colitis showed lower rectal diversity from clonal expansions. Ulcerative colitis patients shared more blood-rectal clones than controls.

This receptor was obtained from a boy aged 5-17 years with severe ulcerative colitis. The rearrangement uses TRBV6-5 and TRBJ1-2; TRBD1 aligns across 7 bases. The sequencing sample was made of blood. For the CDR3, the DNA is TGTGCCAGCAGTTACTACAGGGGTTATGGCTACACCTTC. Amino acid sequence: CASSYYRGYGYTF.